The sequence of this T cell receptor (beta chain) was determined in a study of regulatory and conventional T cells in RAG deficiency. The sorted conventional CD4+ T cells were CD25-low and CD127-high, with genomic DNA sequenced. Clones were sequenced by immunoSEQ multiplex PCR, and TCRdb holds only the in-frame ones, with some missing. The sample yields some 35,000 clones, about 76% seen once. V shed 7 bases and J shed 5 bases, with 12 bases lying between them. The CDR3 is made up of 13 amino acids. Germline CDR1 is SNHLY and CDR2 is FYNNEI. This same sample was also part of a study on regulatory T cells. This second report adds: The PCR used 52 TRBV and 13 TRBJ primers. Patient repertoires had restricted TRB V-J pairs and skewed V and J usage, most in Tregs.

V gene TRBV2 combines with J gene TRBJ1-5, with D possibly TRBD1 on 5 matching bases. The sequence derives from a human donor in good health. Sequencing input: CD4+ effector T cells sorted from blood. The CDR3 nucleotides are TGTGCCAGCACCATCGGGGCCGATCAGCCCCAGCATTTT. It codes for CASTIGADQPQHF.